The TCR beta chain under discussion was sequenced for a study of T cell changes during pregnancy in multiple sclerosis. Germline values: CDR1 MRHNA, CDR2 SNTAGT. Trimming removed 4 bases from V and 4 bases from J; junction bases left unmatched: 7. This CDR3 is built from 16 residues. The repertoire was sequenced with immunoSEQ multiplex PCR; TCRdb's copy has only in-frame clones and lacks some. The table shows about 70,000 clones, with around 94% occurring only once. This sequence was found in a female donor with multiple sclerosis, enrolled in a pregnancy study. V and J are TRBV6-4 and TRBJ2-1; 10 positions agree with TRBD2. The sequenced sample was peripheral blood, obtained in the third trimester of pregnancy. The CDR3 is CASSVEVAGGYNEQFF. CDR3 coding DNA: TGTGCCAGCAGTGTTGAGGTAGCGGGGGGTTACAATGAGCAGTTCTTC.